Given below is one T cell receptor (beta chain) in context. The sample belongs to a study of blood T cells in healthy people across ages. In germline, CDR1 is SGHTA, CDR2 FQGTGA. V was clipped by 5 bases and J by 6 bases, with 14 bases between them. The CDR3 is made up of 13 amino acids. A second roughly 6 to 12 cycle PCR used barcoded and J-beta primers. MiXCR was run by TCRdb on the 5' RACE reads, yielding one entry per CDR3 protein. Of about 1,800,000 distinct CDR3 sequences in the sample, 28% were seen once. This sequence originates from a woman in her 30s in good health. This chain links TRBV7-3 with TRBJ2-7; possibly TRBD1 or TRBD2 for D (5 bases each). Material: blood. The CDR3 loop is CASSILDGGEQYF. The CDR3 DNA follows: TGTGCCAGCAGCATACTCGATGGGGGCGAGCAGTACTTC.